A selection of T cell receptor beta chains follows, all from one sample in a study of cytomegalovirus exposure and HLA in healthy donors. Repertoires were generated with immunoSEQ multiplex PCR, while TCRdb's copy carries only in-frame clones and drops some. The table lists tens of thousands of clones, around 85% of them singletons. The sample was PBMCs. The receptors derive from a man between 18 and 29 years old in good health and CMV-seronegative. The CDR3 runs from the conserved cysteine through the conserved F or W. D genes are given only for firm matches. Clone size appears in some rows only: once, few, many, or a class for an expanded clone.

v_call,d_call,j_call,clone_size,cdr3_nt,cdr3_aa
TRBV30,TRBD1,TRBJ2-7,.,TGTGCCTGCCCGGGACAGGGGTCCTCCTACGAGCAGTACTTC,CACPGQGSSYEQYF
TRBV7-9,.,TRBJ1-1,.,TGTGCCAGCAGCTCTCCCGTATCGGAAGCTTTCTTT,CASSSPVSEAFF
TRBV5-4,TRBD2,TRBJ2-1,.,TGTGCCAGCAGCTTAGTGTCTAGCGGCTACAATGAGCAGTTCTTC,CASSLVSSGYNEQFF
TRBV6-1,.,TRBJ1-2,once,TGTGCCAGTGATCTTCGGACACCCAACTATGGCTACACCTTC,CASDLRTPNYGYTF
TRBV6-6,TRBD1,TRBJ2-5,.,TGTGCCAGCAGCTCTACAGGGGGCTCGCGAGAGACCCAGTACTTC,CASSSTGGSRETQYF
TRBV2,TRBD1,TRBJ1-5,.,TGTGCCACCGGCCCCGGGACAGGGGATCAGCCCCAGCATTTT,CATGPGTGDQPQHF
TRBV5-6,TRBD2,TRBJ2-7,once,TGTGCCAGTACAGAAGGGACTAGCGGGAGCTACGAGCAGTACTTC,CASTEGTSGSYEQYF
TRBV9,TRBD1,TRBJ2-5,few,TGTGCCAGCAGCGGACAGGGGGGCGAGACCCAGTACTTC,CASSGQGGETQYF
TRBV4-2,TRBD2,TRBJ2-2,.,TGTGCCAGCAGCCATCTGACTAGCGGGCCGAACACCGGGGAGCTGTTTTTT,CASSHLTSGPNTGELFF
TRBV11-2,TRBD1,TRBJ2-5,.,TGTGCCAGCAGCTTGGTTACAGGGGCCGGGGAGACCCAGTACTTC,CASSLVTGAGETQYF